This TCR beta chain was observed in a study of blood T cell repertoires in COVID-19. Turning to the study itself: The United States, Italy and Spain supplied acute and convalescent COVID-19 samples. T cells, B-cell-depleted T cells, or PBMCs supplied cDNA or gDNA.

Repertoires were generated with immunoSEQ multiplex PCR, while TCRdb's copy carries only in-frame clones and drops some. The sample has about 97,000 clones, about 84% seen once. The V and J ends lost 5 bases and 1 base, in that order; junction bases with no gene match: 7. The CDR3 is 16 amino acids. Germline values: CDR1 LNHNV, CDR2 YYDKDF (reference sequence). This sequence originates from a man aged 55 to 69 with acute or convalescent COVID-19. Sequences were obtained from peripheral blood. This sequence joins TRBV15 and TRBJ1-2; 10 bases map to TRBD1. The CDR3 loop is CATSRPGQGLNYGYTF. DNA of the CDR3: TGTGCCACCAGCCGTCCGGGACAGGGGCTTAACTATGGCTACACCTTC.